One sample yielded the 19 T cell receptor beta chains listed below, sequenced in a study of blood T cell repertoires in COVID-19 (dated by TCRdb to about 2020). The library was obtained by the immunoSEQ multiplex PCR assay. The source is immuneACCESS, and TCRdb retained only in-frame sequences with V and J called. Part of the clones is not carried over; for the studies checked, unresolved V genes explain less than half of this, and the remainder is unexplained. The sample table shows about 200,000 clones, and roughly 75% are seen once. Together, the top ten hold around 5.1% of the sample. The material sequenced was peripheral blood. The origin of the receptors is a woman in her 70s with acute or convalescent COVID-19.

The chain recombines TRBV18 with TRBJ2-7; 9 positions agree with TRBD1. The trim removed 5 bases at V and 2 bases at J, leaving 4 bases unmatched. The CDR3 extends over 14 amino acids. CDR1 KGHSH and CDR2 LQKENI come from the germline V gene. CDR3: CASSGQGSAYEQYF. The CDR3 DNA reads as TGTGCCAGCTCAGGACAGGGGTCCGCCTACGAGCAGTACTTC.

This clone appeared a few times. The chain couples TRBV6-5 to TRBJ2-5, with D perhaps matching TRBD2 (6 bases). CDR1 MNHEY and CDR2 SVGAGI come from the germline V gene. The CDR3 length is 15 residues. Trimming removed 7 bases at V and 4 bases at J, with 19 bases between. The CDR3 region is CASTPWRKGGETQYF. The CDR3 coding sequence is TGTGCCAGCACCCCCTGGCGGAAGGGAGGAGAGACCCAGTACTTC.

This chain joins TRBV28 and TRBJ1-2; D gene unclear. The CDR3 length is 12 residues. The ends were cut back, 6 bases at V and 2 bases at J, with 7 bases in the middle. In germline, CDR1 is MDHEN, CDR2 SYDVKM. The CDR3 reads CASSRENYGYTF. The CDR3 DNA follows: TGTGCCAGCAGCCGAGAAAACTATGGCTACACCTTC.

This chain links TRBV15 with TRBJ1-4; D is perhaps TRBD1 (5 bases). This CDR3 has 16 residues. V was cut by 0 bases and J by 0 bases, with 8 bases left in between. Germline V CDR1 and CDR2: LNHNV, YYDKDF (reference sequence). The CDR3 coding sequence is TGTGCCACCAGCAGAGAGGCGGGGGCAACTAATGAAAAACTGTTTTTT. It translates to CATSREAGATNEKLFF.

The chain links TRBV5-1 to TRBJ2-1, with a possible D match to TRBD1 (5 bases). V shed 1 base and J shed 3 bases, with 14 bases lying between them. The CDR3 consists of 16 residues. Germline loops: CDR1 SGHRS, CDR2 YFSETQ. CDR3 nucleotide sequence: TGCGCCAGCAGCTTGTCAACGACCAGGGACTACAATGAGCAGTTCTTC. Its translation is CASSLSTTRDYNEQFF.

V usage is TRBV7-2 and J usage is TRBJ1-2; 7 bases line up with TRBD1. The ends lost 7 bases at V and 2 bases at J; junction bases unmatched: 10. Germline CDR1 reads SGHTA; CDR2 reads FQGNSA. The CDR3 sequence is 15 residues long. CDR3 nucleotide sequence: TGTGCCAGCACCCTGAGTCCGGGACAGAACTATGGCTACACCTTC. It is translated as CASTLSPGQNYGYTF.

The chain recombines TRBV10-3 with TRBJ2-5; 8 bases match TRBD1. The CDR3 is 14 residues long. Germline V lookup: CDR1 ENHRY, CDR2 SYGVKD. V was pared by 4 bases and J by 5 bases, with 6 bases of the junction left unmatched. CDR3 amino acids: CAISGRTGMETQYF. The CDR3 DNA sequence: TGTGCCATCAGTGGACGGACAGGGATGGAGACCCAGTACTTC.

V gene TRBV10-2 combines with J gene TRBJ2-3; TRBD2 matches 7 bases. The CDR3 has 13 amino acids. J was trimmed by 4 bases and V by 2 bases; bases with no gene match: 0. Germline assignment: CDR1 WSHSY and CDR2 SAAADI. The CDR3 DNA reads TGCGCCAGCAGTGAGGGGAGGGCAGATACGCAGTATTTT. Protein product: CASSEGRADTQYF.

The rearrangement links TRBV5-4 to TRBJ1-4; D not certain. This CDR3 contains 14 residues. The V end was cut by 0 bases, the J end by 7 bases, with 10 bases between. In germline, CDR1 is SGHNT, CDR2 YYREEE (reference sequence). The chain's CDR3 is CASSLGPTGEKLFF. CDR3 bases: TGTGCCAGCAGCTTGGGCCCGACGGGTGAAAAACTGTTTTTT.

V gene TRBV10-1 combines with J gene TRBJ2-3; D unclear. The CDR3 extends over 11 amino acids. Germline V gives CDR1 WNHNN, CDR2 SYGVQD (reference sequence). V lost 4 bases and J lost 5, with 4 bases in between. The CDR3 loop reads CASSARDTQYF. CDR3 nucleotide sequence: TGCGCCAGCAGTGCCCGAGATACGCAGTATTTT.

The CDR3 DNA sequence: TGTGCCAGCAGTTCGCTACAGGGGGCAGATACGCAGTATTTT. Protein product: CASSSLQGADTQYF. The chain joins TRBV28 to TRBJ2-3; 8 nucleotides agree with TRBD1. The CDR3 covers 14 residues. Germline V gene lookup returns CDR1 MDHEN and CDR2 SYDVKM. With 4 bases clipped from V and 4 bases from J, the junction kept 4 bases outside the gene matches.

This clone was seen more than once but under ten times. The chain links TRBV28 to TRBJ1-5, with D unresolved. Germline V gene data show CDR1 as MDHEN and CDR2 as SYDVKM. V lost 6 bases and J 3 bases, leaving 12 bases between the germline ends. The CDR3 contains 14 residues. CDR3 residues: CASRPNSNNQPQHF. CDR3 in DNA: TGTGCCAGCAGACCCAACAGTAACAATCAGCCCCAGCATTTT.

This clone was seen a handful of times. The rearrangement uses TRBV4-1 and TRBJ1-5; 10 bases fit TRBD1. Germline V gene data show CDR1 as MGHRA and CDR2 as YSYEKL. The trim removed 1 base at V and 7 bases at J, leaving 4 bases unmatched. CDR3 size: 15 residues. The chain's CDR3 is CASSQGTGGEQPQHF. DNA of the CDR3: TGCGCCAGCAGCCAAGGGACAGGGGGAGAGCAGCCCCAGCATTTT.

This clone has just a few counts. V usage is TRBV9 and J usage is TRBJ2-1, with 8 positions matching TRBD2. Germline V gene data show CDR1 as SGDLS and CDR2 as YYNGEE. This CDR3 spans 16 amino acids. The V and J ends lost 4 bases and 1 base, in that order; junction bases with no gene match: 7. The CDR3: CASSPSAGVSYNEQFF. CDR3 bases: TGTGCCAGCAGCCCCTCAGCGGGAGTATCCTACAATGAGCAGTTCTTC.

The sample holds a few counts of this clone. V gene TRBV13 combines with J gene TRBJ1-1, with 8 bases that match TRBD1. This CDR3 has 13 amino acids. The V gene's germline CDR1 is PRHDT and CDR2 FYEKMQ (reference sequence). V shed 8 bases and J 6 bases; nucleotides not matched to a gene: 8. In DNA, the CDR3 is TGTGCCAGCGCAAGGACAGGGAATTCTGAAGCTTTCTTT. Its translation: CASARTGNSEAFF. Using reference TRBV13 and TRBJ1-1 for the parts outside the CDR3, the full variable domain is AAGVIQSPRHLIKEKRETATLKCYPIPRHDTVYWYQQGPGQDPQFLISFYEKMQSDKGSIPDRFSAQQFSDYHSELNMSSLELGDSALYFCASARTGNSEAFFGQGTRLTVV.

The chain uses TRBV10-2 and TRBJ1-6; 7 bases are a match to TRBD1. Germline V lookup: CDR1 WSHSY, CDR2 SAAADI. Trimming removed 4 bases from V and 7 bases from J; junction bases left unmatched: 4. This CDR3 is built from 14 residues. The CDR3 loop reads CASSVDRVNSPLHF. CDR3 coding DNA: TGCGCCAGCAGTGTAGACAGGGTGAATTCACCCCTCCACTTT.

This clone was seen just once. The chain's CDR3 is CASRTGGGEQYF. The CDR3 DNA sequence: TGTGCCAGCAGGACAGGGGGCGGCGAGCAGTACTTC. The chain combines TRBV12-3 or TRBV12-4 with TRBJ2-7, with 10 nucleotides matching TRBD1. Germline trimming cut 6 bases from V and 6 bases from J; bases unmatched to any gene: 2. This CDR3 has 12 amino acids.

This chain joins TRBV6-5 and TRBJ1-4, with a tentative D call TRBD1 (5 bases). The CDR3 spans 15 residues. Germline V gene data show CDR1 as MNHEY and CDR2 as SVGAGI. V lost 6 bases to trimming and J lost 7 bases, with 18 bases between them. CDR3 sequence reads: CASRGWGDLIEKLFF. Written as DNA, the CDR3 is TGTGCCAGCAGAGGGTGGGGGGATCTTATTGAAAAACTGTTTTTT.

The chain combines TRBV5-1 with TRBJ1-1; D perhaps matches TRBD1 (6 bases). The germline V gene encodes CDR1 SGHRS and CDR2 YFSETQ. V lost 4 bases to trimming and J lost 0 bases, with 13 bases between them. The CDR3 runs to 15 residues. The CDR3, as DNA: TGCGCCAGCAGCCTTGAAGGACAGCTGAACACTGAAGCTTTCTTT. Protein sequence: CASSLEGQLNTEAFF.